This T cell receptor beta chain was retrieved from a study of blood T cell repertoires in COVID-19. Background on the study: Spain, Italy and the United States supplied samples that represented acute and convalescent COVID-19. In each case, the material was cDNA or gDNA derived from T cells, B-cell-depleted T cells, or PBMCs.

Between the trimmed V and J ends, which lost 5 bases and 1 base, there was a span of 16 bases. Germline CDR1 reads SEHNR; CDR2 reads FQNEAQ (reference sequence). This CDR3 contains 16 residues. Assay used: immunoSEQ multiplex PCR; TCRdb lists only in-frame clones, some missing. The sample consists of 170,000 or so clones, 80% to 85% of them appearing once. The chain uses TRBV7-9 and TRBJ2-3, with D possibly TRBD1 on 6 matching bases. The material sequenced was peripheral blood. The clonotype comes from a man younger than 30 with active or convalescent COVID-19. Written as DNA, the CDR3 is TGTGCCAGCAGCGCCCGGGACATCCATCGCACAGATACGCAGTATTTT. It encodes CASSARDIHRTDTQYF.